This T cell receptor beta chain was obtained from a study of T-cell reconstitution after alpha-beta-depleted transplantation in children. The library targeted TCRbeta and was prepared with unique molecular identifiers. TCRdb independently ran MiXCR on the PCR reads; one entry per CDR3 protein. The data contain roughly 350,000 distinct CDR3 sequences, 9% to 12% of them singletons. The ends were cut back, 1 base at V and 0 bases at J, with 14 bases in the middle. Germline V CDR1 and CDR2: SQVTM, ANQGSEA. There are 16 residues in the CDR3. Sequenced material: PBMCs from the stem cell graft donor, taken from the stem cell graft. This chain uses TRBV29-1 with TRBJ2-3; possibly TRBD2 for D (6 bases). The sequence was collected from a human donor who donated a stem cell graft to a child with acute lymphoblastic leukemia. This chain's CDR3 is CSVEGDWGPSTDTQYF. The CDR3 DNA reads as TGCAGCGTTGAAGGGGACTGGGGTCCTAGCACAGATACGCAGTATTTT.